What follows describes a single T cell receptor (beta chain). What it recognizes is unknown. The junction does not match germline at one end; this may be a read error. This specimen comes from a study of cytomegalovirus exposure and HLA in healthy donors. Findings and limits, study-wide: A link between a missense DCLRE1C variant and TCR beta V- and J-gene trimming emerged from a later analysis.

The PCR ran on 60 Vbeta and 13 Jbeta primers. Some clones are missing from TCRdb's copy, which holds only in-frame ones; the method was immunoSEQ multiplex PCR. The listing contains 100,000 to 150,000 clones. Germline V gene data show CDR1 as MGHRA and CDR2 as YSYEKL. This CDR3 has 16 amino acids. The chain links TRBV4-1 to TRBJ2-6; a possible D gene is TRBD1 (5 bases). The receptor was derived from a woman aged 40 to 55 in good health and CMV-seropositive. Sequenced input: PBMCs. The CDR3 here is CASSQGISSGADVLTF. The CDR3 bases are TGCGCCAGCAGCCAAGGAATAAGCTCTGGGGCCGACGTCCTGACTTTC.